This T cell receptor beta chain was observed in a study of blood T cell repertoires in COVID-19. Study-level background: Whether acute or convalescent, the COVID-19 samples came from the United States, Italy and Spain.

The CDR3 has 15 amino acids. With V trimmed by 4 bases and J by 4 bases, 5 bases remained unmatched. CDR1 is SGHNT and CDR2 is YYREEE in the germline V gene (reference sequence). This clone was seen a few times. Sequencing used immunoSEQ multiplex PCR; TCRdb keeps in-frame clones, though not all of them. The top ten hold around 13% of the sample, which has approximately 89,000 clones, 70% to 90% seen once. The genes are TRBV5-4 and TRBJ2-1, with 10 nucleotides matching TRBD2. The source material was peripheral blood. The sequence was collected from a woman between 70 and 85 years old with acute or convalescent COVID-19. The CDR3 sequence is CASSPSGGVYNEQFF. The CDR3 DNA follows: TGTGCCAGCAGCCCGAGCGGGGGGGTTTACAATGAGCAGTTCTTC.